A selection of T cell receptor beta chains follows, all from one sample in a study of T-cell reconstitution after alpha-beta-depleted transplantation in children. From the PCR reads, TCRdb called clonotypes with MiXCR, one entry per CDR3 protein. This sample carries under 250,000 distinct CDR3 sequences, approximately 19% of them seen once, and the ten largest clones take 40% to 50%. The specimen was PBMCs, mostly from graft donor cells, collected 360 days after TCRalphabeta/CD19-depleted stem cell transplant. These receptors were taken from a male patient between 2 and 15 years old who had a stem cell transplant for acute lymphoblastic leukemia, so the T cells may come from the graft donor. Both conserved end residues are part of each CDR3. Fields, in order: clone size, J gene, V gene, D gene, CDR3 protein, CDR3 DNA. A D gene is named only where the DNA matches it firmly. Where a row states a size, it is once, few, many or the class of an expanded clone; other rows omit it.

clone size: few; J gene: TRBJ2-7; V gene: TRBV7-2; D gene: -; CDR3 protein: CASSFSVPSYEQYF; CDR3 DNA: TGTGCCAGCAGCTTTAGCGTTCCCTCCTACGAGCAGTACTTC
clone size: few; J gene: TRBJ2-3; V gene: TRBV7-2; D gene: TRBD2; CDR3 protein: CAIRSAGGLSTDTQYF; CDR3 DNA: TGTGCCATCCGGTCAGCGGGGGGGCTAAGCACAGATACGCAGTATTTT
clone size: -; J gene: TRBJ2-5; V gene: TRBV30; D gene: -; CDR3 protein: CAWGTLTGQSETQYF; CDR3 DNA: TGTGCCTGGGGTACCCTCACCGGACAGTCAGAGACCCAGTACTTC
clone size: -; J gene: TRBJ1-1; V gene: TRBV5-1; D gene: -; CDR3 protein: CASSLVGPNTEAFF; CDR3 DNA: TGCGCCAGCAGCTTGGTAGGACCGAACACTGAAGCTTTCTTT
clone size: -; J gene: TRBJ2-7; V gene: TRBV5-1; D gene: TRBD2; CDR3 protein: CASSARLAGGREQYF; CDR3 DNA: TGCGCCAGCAGCGCTCGACTAGCGGGAGGCCGAGAGCAGTACTTC
clone size: many; J gene: TRBJ2-3; V gene: TRBV20-1; D gene: -; CDR3 protein: CSATGTDTQYF; CDR3 DNA: TGCAGTGCAACGGGCACAGATACGCAGTATTTT
clone size: many; J gene: TRBJ2-7; V gene: TRBV12-3/TRBV12-4; D gene: TRBD1; CDR3 protein: CASSPPGQGLHEQYF; CDR3 DNA: TGTGCCAGCAGTCCCCCGGGACAGGGTCTCCACGAGCAGTACTTC
clone size: -; J gene: TRBJ2-2; V gene: TRBV7-6; D gene: TRBD2; CDR3 protein: CASSLAQTSGGTGELFF; CDR3 DNA: TGTGCCAGCAGCTTAGCCCAGACTAGCGGGGGCACCGGGGAGCTGTTTTTT
clone size: few; J gene: TRBJ1-3; V gene: TRBV4-3; D gene: -; CDR3 protein: CASSQDQGSSGNTIYF; CDR3 DNA: TGCGCCAGCAGCCAAGATCAGGGGAGCTCTGGAAACACCATATATTTT
clone size: few; J gene: TRBJ2-7; V gene: TRBV11-2; D gene: TRBD1; CDR3 protein: CASSLYIWTGGNEQYF; CDR3 DNA: TGTGCCAGCAGCTTATATATTTGGACAGGGGGCAACGAGCAGTACTTC
clone size: few; J gene: TRBJ1-2; V gene: TRBV6-5; D gene: TRBD1; CDR3 protein: CAIRTGAVGYTF; CDR3 DNA: TGTGCCATTAGGACAGGGGCGGTTGGCTACACCTTC
clone size: few; J gene: TRBJ1-5; V gene: TRBV7-9; D gene: -; CDR3 protein: CASQDRYQPQHF; CDR3 DNA: TGTGCCAGCCAAGACAGGTATCAGCCCCAGCATTTT
clone size: many; J gene: TRBJ1-1; V gene: TRBV6-5; D gene: -; CDR3 protein: CASSMDGLNTEAFF; CDR3 DNA: TGTGCCAGCAGTATGGACGGACTGAACACTGAAGCTTTCTTT
clone size: few; J gene: TRBJ2-2; V gene: TRBV20-1; D gene: -; CDR3 protein: CSAVRQANTGELFF; CDR3 DNA: TGCAGTGCGGTGCGACAGGCGAACACCGGGGAGCTGTTTTTT
clone size: -; J gene: TRBJ2-3; V gene: TRBV2; D gene: TRBD1; CDR3 protein: CASSDDRVADTQYF; CDR3 DNA: TGTGCCAGCAGTGACGACAGGGTAGCAGATACGCAGTATTTT
clone size: few; J gene: TRBJ2-1; V gene: TRBV4-2; D gene: -; CDR3 protein: CASSQSSGEQFF; CDR3 DNA: TGTGCCAGCAGCCAGTCTTCTGGTGAGCAGTTCTTC
clone size: few; J gene: TRBJ1-5; V gene: TRBV20-1; D gene: -; CDR3 protein: CSARWGGGFIGQPQHF; CDR3 DNA: TGCAGTGCTAGGTGGGGTGGGGGCTTTATAGGGCAGCCCCAGCATTTT
clone size: once; J gene: TRBJ2-3; V gene: TRBV7-2; D gene: -; CDR3 protein: CASSLEIRRSRDTQYF; CDR3 DNA: TGTGCCAGCAGCTTAGAGATAAGACGGTCGAGGGATACGCAGTATTTT
clone size: few; J gene: TRBJ2-5; V gene: TRBV2; D gene: -; CDR3 protein: CASSEGRAETQYF; CDR3 DNA: TGTGCCAGCAGTGAGGGTCGGGCGGAGACCCAGTACTTC
clone size: few; J gene: TRBJ2-6; V gene: TRBV12-3/TRBV12-4; D gene: TRBD1; CDR3 protein: CASTQNRGSGANVLTF; CDR3 DNA: TGTGCCAGCACCCAGAACAGGGGTTCTGGGGCCAACGTCCTGACTTTC
clone size: many; J gene: TRBJ2-7; V gene: TRBV15; D gene: TRBD1; CDR3 protein: CATSEPGQGYSEQYF; CDR3 DNA: TGTGCCACCAGCGAACCGGGACAGGGGTACTCCGAGCAGTACTTC
clone size: few; J gene: TRBJ1-2; V gene: TRBV28; D gene: -; CDR3 protein: CASSLNDGYTF; CDR3 DNA: TGTGCCAGCAGTTTGAACGATGGCTACACCTTC
clone size: -; J gene: TRBJ2-7; V gene: TRBV4-3; D gene: TRBD2; CDR3 protein: CASSQDWLRAGDYEQYF; CDR3 DNA: TGCGCCAGCAGCCAAGATTGGCTCAGGGCGGGGGACTACGAGCAGTACTTC
clone size: -; J gene: TRBJ2-3; V gene: TRBV7-6; D gene: -; CDR3 protein: CASSLRPGEGTDTQYF; CDR3 DNA: TGTGCCAGCAGCCTACGACCGGGAGAGGGCACAGATACGCAGTATTTT
clone size: few; J gene: TRBJ2-1; V gene: TRBV6-2/TRBV6-3; D gene: TRBD2; CDR3 protein: CASSYSGSGRSYEQFF; CDR3 DNA: TGTGCCAGCAGTTACTCGGGTAGCGGGAGGTCCTATGAGCAGTTCTTC
clone size: -; J gene: TRBJ2-1; V gene: TRBV5-1; D gene: TRBD2; CDR3 protein: CASSLIAGGPINEQFF; CDR3 DNA: TGCGCCAGCAGCTTGATAGCGGGAGGGCCTATCAATGAGCAGTTCTTC
clone size: few; J gene: TRBJ1-2; V gene: TRBV5-1; D gene: -; CDR3 protein: CASSLDTGLSYGYTF; CDR3 DNA: TGCGCCAGCAGCTTGGATACAGGGTTGAGCTATGGCTACACCTTC
clone size: -; J gene: TRBJ1-1; V gene: TRBV7-6; D gene: -; CDR3 protein: CASSPRVSEAFF; CDR3 DNA: TGTGCCAGCAGCCCTAGGGTGTCTGAAGCTTTCTTT
clone size: few; J gene: TRBJ1-5; V gene: TRBV15; D gene: -; CDR3 protein: CATSRGGADYQPQHF; CDR3 DNA: TGTGCCACCAGCAGAGGTGGGGCAGATTATCAGCCCCAGCATTTT
clone size: -; J gene: TRBJ2-2; V gene: TRBV29-1; D gene: TRBD1; CDR3 protein: CSVPGPEGARSTGELFF; CDR3 DNA: TGCAGCGTGCCCGGGCCCGAGGGGGCGCGGAGCACCGGGGAGCTGTTTTTT
clone size: many; J gene: TRBJ2-3; V gene: TRBV7-7; D gene: -; CDR3 protein: CASSLGVTDTQYF; CDR3 DNA: TGTGCTAGCAGCTTGGGGGTCACAGATACGCAGTATTTT
clone size: many; J gene: TRBJ1-5; V gene: TRBV5-1; D gene: -; CDR3 protein: CASSFETDQPQHF; CDR3 DNA: TGCGCCAGCAGCTTCGAAACGGATCAGCCCCAGCATTTT
clone size: -; J gene: TRBJ1-4; V gene: TRBV20-1; D gene: -; CDR3 protein: CSAREPDNLRVATNEKLFF; CDR3 DNA: TGCAGTGCTAGAGAGCCCGACAACCTCCGAGTTGCAACTAATGAAAAACTGTTTTTT
clone size: few; J gene: TRBJ2-1; V gene: TRBV7-3; D gene: TRBD2; CDR3 protein: CASSLVAGEYNEQFF; CDR3 DNA: TGTGCCAGCAGCCTCGTAGCGGGGGAGTACAATGAGCAGTTCTTC
clone size: many; J gene: TRBJ2-1; V gene: TRBV9; D gene: -; CDR3 protein: CASSGTRPASSYNEQFF; CDR3 DNA: TGTGCCAGCAGCGGGACCCGTCCGGCGAGCTCCTACAATGAGCAGTTCTTC
clone size: -; J gene: TRBJ2-5; V gene: TRBV20-1; D gene: -; CDR3 protein: CSALEESVTQYF; CDR3 DNA: TGCAGTGCTCTCGAAGAGTCCGTGACCCAGTACTTC
clone size: few; J gene: TRBJ2-2; V gene: TRBV4-3; D gene: -; CDR3 protein: CASSQDSVWETGELFF; CDR3 DNA: TGCGCCAGCAGCCAAGATTCGGTCTGGGAAACCGGGGAGCTGTTTTTT
clone size: -; J gene: TRBJ1-4; V gene: TRBV6-2/TRBV6-3; D gene: -; CDR3 protein: CASRSTADVSEKLFF; CDR3 DNA: TGTGCCAGCAGATCGACTGCGGACGTTAGTGAAAAACTGTTTTTT
clone size: -; J gene: TRBJ2-7; V gene: TRBV7-9; D gene: TRBD1; CDR3 protein: CASSSPGQGNEQYF; CDR3 DNA: TGTGCCAGCAGCTCGCCGGGACAGGGGAACGAGCAGTACTTC
clone size: few; J gene: TRBJ2-1; V gene: TRBV5-1; D gene: -; CDR3 protein: CASFGDNEQFF; CDR3 DNA: TGCGCCAGTTTCGGTGACAATGAGCAGTTCTTC
clone size: -; J gene: TRBJ2-3; V gene: TRBV7-6; D gene: TRBD2; CDR3 protein: CASSAGLAGAGTQYF; CDR3 DNA: TGTGCCAGTTCCGCAGGACTAGCGGGGGCTGGTACGCAGTATTTT
clone size: many; J gene: TRBJ1-2; V gene: TRBV27; D gene: -; CDR3 protein: CASSLYLDYGYTF; CDR3 DNA: TGTGCCAGCAGTTTATACCTCGACTATGGCTACACCTTC
clone size: few; J gene: TRBJ2-2; V gene: TRBV6-2/TRBV6-3; D gene: TRBD1; CDR3 protein: CASSYSSIPRDSGPGELFF; CDR3 DNA: TGTGCCAGCAGTTACTCGAGCATTCCCAGGGACAGCGGACCCGGGGAGCTGTTTTTT
clone size: -; J gene: TRBJ2-2; V gene: TRBV18; D gene: -; CDR3 protein: CASSPTAEITGELFF; CDR3 DNA: TGTGCCAGCTCACCAACGGCAGAAATCACCGGGGAGCTGTTTTTT
clone size: -; J gene: TRBJ2-2; V gene: TRBV5-1; D gene: TRBD1; CDR3 protein: CASSLTGAPNTGELFF; CDR3 DNA: TGCGCCAGCAGCTTGACAGGGGCCCCGAACACCGGGGAGCTGTTTTTT
clone size: -; J gene: TRBJ2-2; V gene: TRBV6-5; D gene: -; CDR3 protein: CASSFLDSNTGELFF; CDR3 DNA: TGTGCCAGCAGCTTCCTCGACAGCAACACCGGGGAGCTGTTTTTT
clone size: many; J gene: TRBJ2-3; V gene: TRBV20-1; D gene: -; CDR3 protein: CSAQLGTGDWDTQYF; CDR3 DNA: TGCAGTGCTCAGTTGGGTACAGGGGACTGGGATACGCAGTATTTT
clone size: -; J gene: TRBJ2-2; V gene: TRBV5-1; D gene: TRBD2; CDR3 protein: CASSLGTSELTGELFF; CDR3 DNA: TGCGCCAGCAGCTTGGGAACTAGCGAATTGACCGGGGAGCTGTTTTTT